This T cell receptor (beta chain) was recovered during a study of OX40 agonist ivuxolimab in advanced cancers. Across the whole study: The treatment was a fully human IgG2 OX40 agonist, ivuxolimab.

Between the trimmed V and J ends, which lost 1 base and 4 bases, there was a span of 7 bases. This CDR3 has 14 amino acids. Germline loops: CDR1 SGHAT, CDR2 FQNNGV. A remark on this clone: What it recognizes is unknown.

Profiling relied on immunoSEQ multiplex PCR, and the TCRdb table lists in-frame clones only, not all of them. The table lists about 95,000 clones, roughly 88% of them singletons, with 3% to 4% in the top ten. Findings of the study overall: The investigators did not determine what antigen specificity the expanded peripheral T cells had. Doses of 0.1 to 3.0 mg/kg were accompanied by clonal expansion of CD4+ and CD8+ blood T cells by week 6.

J is TRBJ2-2 and V is TRBV11-2; D is perhaps TRBD2 (5 bases). The sequence came from an adult with an advanced solid tumor such as melanoma, head and neck, liver or kidney cancer. The input for sequencing was CD4+ or CD8+ T cells sorted from blood, taken in a trial of the OX40 agonist ivuxolimab. The chain's CDR3 is CASSLAGSTGELFF. The CDR3 coding sequence is TGTGCCAGCAGCTTAGCGGGGAGCACCGGGGAGCTGTTTTTT.